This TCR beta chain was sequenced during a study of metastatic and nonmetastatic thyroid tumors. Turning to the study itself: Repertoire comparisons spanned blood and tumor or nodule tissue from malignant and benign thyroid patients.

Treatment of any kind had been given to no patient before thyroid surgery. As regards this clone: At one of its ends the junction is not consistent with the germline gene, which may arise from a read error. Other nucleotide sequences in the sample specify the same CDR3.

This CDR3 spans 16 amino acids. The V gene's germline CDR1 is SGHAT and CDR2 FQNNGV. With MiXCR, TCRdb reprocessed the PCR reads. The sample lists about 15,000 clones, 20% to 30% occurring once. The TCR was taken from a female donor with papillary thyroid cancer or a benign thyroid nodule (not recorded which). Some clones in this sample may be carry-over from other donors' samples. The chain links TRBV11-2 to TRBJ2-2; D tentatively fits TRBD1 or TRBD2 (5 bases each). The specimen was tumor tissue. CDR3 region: CASSWDGFRRTGELFF. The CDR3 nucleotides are TGTGCAAGCAGCTGGGACGGCTTTCGTCGGACCGGGGAGCTGTTTTTT.